These T cell receptor beta chains were read from a single sample in a study of T cell responses to AZD1222 COVID-19 vaccine. The protocol was immunoSEQ multiplex PCR, while the TCRdb copy is restricted to in-frame clones and leaves out a portion. The sample shows 120,000 to 150,000 clones, around nine tenths of them seen only once. Specimen: peripheral blood, collected on day 0 of AZD1222 vaccination. Every receptor here comes from an adult in good health. The CDR3 runs from the conserved cysteine through the conserved F or W. The order of the fields is D gene, clone size, V gene, J gene, CDR3 DNA, CDR3 protein. A D gene is named only where the DNA matches it firmly. For some rows the clone size is stated as once, few or many, or as a class when expanded; others skip it.

>NA|NA|TRBV6-5|TRBJ1-2
TGTGCCAGCAGCCATAACCGGTTGTTCGGCTACACCTTC
CASSHNRLFGYTF
>NA|NA|TRBV7-2|TRBJ1-2
TGTGCCAGCAGCTTTACGGGGGATAAAGGCTACACCTTC
CASSFTGDKGYTF
>TRBD1|NA|TRBV2|TRBJ2-2
TGTGCCAGCAGTTTATCGGGACAGAAACTTTTCAACACCGGGGAGCTGTTTTTT
CASSLSGQKLFNTGELFF
>NA|medium-sized|TRBV4-1|TRBJ1-5
TGCGCCAGCAGCCATGCTTGGGGGAGAGATCAGCCCCAGCATTTT
CASSHAWGRDQPQHF
>NA|NA|TRBV9|TRBJ1-2
TGTGCCAGCAGCGCTCACCCCCCGGGGAGTAAAAACTATGGCTACACCTTC
CASSAHPPGSKNYGYTF
>NA|few|TRBV27|TRBJ1-5
TGTGCCAGCAGTTTGCGCCTCGGGCCCCAGCATTTT
CASSLRLGPQHF
>NA|NA|TRBV4-1|TRBJ2-1
TGCGCCAGCAGCCCGCAATTGAGCTCCTACAATGAGCAGTTCTTC
CASSPQLSSYNEQFF
>NA|NA|TRBV19|TRBJ1-2
TGTGCCAGTAGTACACGGCGCGGGATTACCTATGGCTACACCTTC
CASSTRRGITYGYTF
>TRBD2|NA|TRBV19|TRBJ2-1
TGTGCCAGTAGTACTCCCTCTAGCGGGGGCTACAATGAGCAGTTCTTC
CASSTPSSGGYNEQFF
>NA|NA|TRBV5-1|TRBJ1-1
TGCGCCAGCAGCTGGCGAGGGGGGAACACTGAAGCTTTCTTT
CASSWRGGNTEAFF
>TRBD2|NA|TRBV5-1|TRBJ2-3
TGCGCCAGCAGCCAAACGACTAGCGGGGGGGCAAATACGCAGTATTTT
CASSQTTSGGANTQYF
>NA|NA|TRBV19|TRBJ2-7
TGTGCCAGTAGTATCGGGAAGGGTATCCCCTACGAGCAGTACTTC
CASSIGKGIPYEQYF
>NA|NA|TRBV5-1|TRBJ2-3
TGCGCCAGCAGCTTGGATAGCCTCTGGGCAGATACGCAGTATTTT
CASSLDSLWADTQYF
>NA|few|TRBV6-5|TRBJ2-7
TGTGCCAGCAGTTATTCTGAGGGAACCCACGAGCAGTACTTC
CASSYSEGTHEQYF
>NA|NA|TRBV6-5|TRBJ2-7
TGTGCCAGCAGTTACTCGCCACGGGGCTACGAGCAGTACTTC
CASSYSPRGYEQYF
>TRBD1|once|TRBV24-1|TRBJ2-2
TGTGCCACCAGTGATAGACAGGGAGTCACCGGGGAGCTGTTTTTT
CATSDRQGVTGELFF
>NA|once|TRBV28|TRBJ2-3
TGTGCCAGCAGTTTAGAGGGCAGGGTGGGGAGTTTT
CASSLEGRVGSF
>NA|NA|TRBV7-7|TRBJ2-2
TGTGCTAGCAGCACAGATCGGAACACCGGGGAGCTGTTTTTT
CASSTDRNTGELFF
>NA|NA|TRBV7-3|TRBJ2-7
TGTGCCAGCAGCCTAAAGCCCTCGGACATATCGAGCTCCTACGAGCAGTACTTC
CASSLKPSDISSSYEQYF
>TRBD2|NA|TRBV27|TRBJ2-7
TGTGCCAGCAGCCCAACCCGACTAGCGGGGGACCGCACCTACGAGCAGTACTTC
CASSPTRLAGDRTYEQYF
>TRBD1|NA|TRBV3-1/TRBV3-2|TRBJ1-2
TGTGCCAGCAGCCGCTGGGACAGGGCGAACTATGGCTACACCTTC
CASSRWDRANYGYTF
>NA|few|TRBV4-3|TRBJ2-1
TGCGCCAGCAGCCAAGATCGTGGGATAAGTTACAATGAGCAGTTCTTC
CASSQDRGISYNEQFF
>NA|NA|TRBV5-4|TRBJ1-3
TGTGCCAGCAGCTTCAGGGATTTGGGCTCTGGAAACACCATATATTTT
CASSFRDLGSGNTIYF
>TRBD2|NA|TRBV28|TRBJ2-7
TGTGCCAGCAGTCCCCGAGTGGCGGGAGGTTCGTACGAGCAGTACTTC
CASSPRVAGGSYEQYF
>NA|NA|TRBV12-3/TRBV12-4|TRBJ1-1
TGTGCCAGCAGTTTCAGGGACACTGAAGCTTTCTTT
CASSFRDTEAFF
>NA|NA|TRBV5-1|TRBJ2-2
TGCGCCAGCTCCCGGGCCACGAACACCGGGGAGCTGTTTTTT
CASSRATNTGELFF
>NA|NA|TRBV7-2|TRBJ2-3
TGTGCCAGCAGCTTAGAGCGGGCAGGGTCCGGTTTAGATACGCAGTATTTT
CASSLERAGSGLDTQYF
>NA|few|TRBV5-4|TRBJ2-1
TGTGCCAGCAGCTTGAGGGACTCCGGGGGTGAGCAGTTCTTC
CASSLRDSGGEQFF
>TRBD2|NA|TRBV10-3|TRBJ2-7
TGTGCCATCAGTGAGGGGACTAGCGGGCTGTACGAGCAGTACTTC
CAISEGTSGLYEQYF
>TRBD1|NA|TRBV19|TRBJ2-7
TGTGCCAGTAGTACTACAGGGGGCGGCTACGAGCAGTACTTC
CASSTTGGGYEQYF
>NA|NA|TRBV4-3|TRBJ1-4
TGCGCCAGCAGCCAAGACACAGCAACTAATGAAAAACTGTTTTTT
CASSQDTATNEKLFF
>TRBD2|NA|TRBV4-2|TRBJ2-2
TGTGCCAGCAGCACACTAGCGGGGACATCCATACCGACTTACACCGGGGAGCTGTTTTTT
CASSTLAGTSIPTYTGELFF
>NA|NA|TRBV7-8|TRBJ2-5
TGTGCCAGCAGCTACAGGGACGGGCAAGAGACCCAGTACTTC
CASSYRDGQETQYF
>NA|NA|TRBV12-3/TRBV12-4|TRBJ2-5
TGTGCCAGCAGTTTGGGGGCCTTAGGGACCCAGTACTTC
CASSLGALGTQYF
>TRBD1|NA|TRBV3-1/TRBV3-2|TRBJ1-4
TGTGCCAGCAGCCAGGGGACAGGTGAAAAACTGTTTTTT
CASSQGTGEKLFF
>TRBD1|once|TRBV7-8|TRBJ1-5
TGTGCCAGCAGCTTAAGGCCCGGGACAGGGGTTGTCAAACAGCCCCAGCATTTT
CASSLRPGTGVVKQPQHF
>NA|NA|TRBV5-7|TRBJ1-1
TGTGCCAGCAGCTTGGGGGTGAAGAACACTGAAGCTTTCTTT
CASSLGVKNTEAFF
>NA|NA|TRBV7-3|TRBJ2-1
TGTGCCAGCAGTCTGGTCCCTTTAGGCAACAATGAGCAGTTCTTC
CASSLVPLGNNEQFF
>NA|NA|TRBV19|TRBJ2-6
TGTGCCAGTAGTTCCTGGAGGGTCGCTGGGGCCAACGTCCTGACTTTC
CASSSWRVAGANVLTF
>TRBD2|NA|TRBV4-3|TRBJ2-1
TGCGCCAGCAGCCAAGAGATCGCGGGAGTTTACAATGAGCAGTTCTTC
CASSQEIAGVYNEQFF
>NA|once|TRBV5-1|TRBJ1-4
TGCGCCAGCAGCTTAGGGGTGCGGGGTGAAAAACTGTTTTTT
CASSLGVRGEKLFF
>NA|NA|TRBV12-3/TRBV12-4|TRBJ2-1
TGTGCCAGCAGTTTAAGACATTCGGGTGAGCAGTTCTTC
CASSLRHSGEQFF
>TRBD1|NA|TRBV5-1|TRBJ2-1
TGCGCCAGCAGCTCCTGGGACAGAAAGGATGAGCAGTTCTTC
CASSSWDRKDEQFF
>TRBD1|once|TRBV7-8|TRBJ1-1
TGTGCCAGCAGCGGGACGACAGGGGCCACTGAAGCTTTCTTT
CASSGTTGATEAFF
>NA|NA|TRBV4-1|TRBJ2-3
TGCGCCAGCAGCCAGGGGAGCAACACAGATACGCAGTATTTT
CASSQGSNTDTQYF
>NA|NA|TRBV18|TRBJ2-5
TGTGCCAGCTCACCAGCCCAGCGGAACCAAGAGACCCAGTACTTC
CASSPAQRNQETQYF
>NA|NA|TRBV21-1|TRBJ2-7
TGTGCCAGCAGCAAAGCCCCCCCCAGCAACTTC
CASSKAPPSNF
>TRBD2|once|TRBV19|TRBJ2-5
TGTGCCAGTAGTAGAGATAAAGCGGGAGTCCAAGAGACCCAGTACTTC
CASSRDKAGVQETQYF
>NA|NA|TRBV20-1|TRBJ1-2
TGCAGTGCTAGTTCCCCAGGAGGTCAGGATGGCTACACCTTC
CSASSPGGQDGYTF
>NA|once|TRBV6-5|TRBJ1-1
TGTGCCAGCAGTTACTTTACTCCCTCGAACACTGAAGCTTTCTTT
CASSYFTPSNTEAFF
>NA|NA|TRBV7-2|TRBJ1-3
TGTGCCAGCAGCACCCGAGCCGGGTTCTCATCTGGAAACACCATATATTTT
CASSTRAGFSSGNTIYF
>NA|NA|TRBV29-1|TRBJ1-4
TGCAGCGCGACAGGAAGAGGGGGTGAAAAACTGTTTTTT
CSATGRGGEKLFF
>NA|NA|TRBV23-1|TRBJ2-7
TGCGCCAGCAGTCAACCGAACACGGGCAGCCCTCCTGTGCAGTACTTC
CASSQPNTGSPPVQYF
>NA|NA|TRBV9|TRBJ1-2
TGTGCCAGCAGCGTGACTACAGGCTCAGGCTACACCTTC
CASSVTTGSGYTF
>NA|NA|TRBV11-3|TRBJ2-1
TGTGCCAGCAGCACCGGGATGGGGAATGAGCAGTTCTTC
CASSTGMGNEQFF
>TRBD1|NA|TRBV19|TRBJ1-1
TGTGCCAGTAGTCTCAGGACAGGGGGTTCCCCTGAAGCTTTCTTT
CASSLRTGGSPEAFF
>NA|NA|TRBV14|TRBJ2-5
TGTGCCAGCAGCCAAGATGAAGAGGAGACCCAGTACTTC
CASSQDEEETQYF
>NA|NA|TRBV5-8|TRBJ1-1
TGTGCCAGCCGCGTTGCCCAAGTGAACACTGAAGCTTTCTTT
CASRVAQVNTEAFF